The 32 T cell receptor beta chains listed next were all sequenced from one sample in a study of neurological immune-mediated disorders. Indicated time point: longitudinal time-point 3. TCRdb re-analysed the 5' RACE reads in MiXCR, keeping a single row per CDR3 protein. This sample has about 49,000 distinct CDR3 sequences, with roughly 8% found just once. The sample comprised PBMCs. These receptors all come from a woman in her 40s in good health.

This clonotype was seen at least ten times. The CDR3 protein is CASSRFTTGDFTEAFF. Here the CDR3 DNA reads TGTGCCAGCAGCCGCTTCACTACAGGTGATTTCACTGAAGCTTTCTTT. The gene calls are TRBV7-9 and TRBJ1-1; possible D gene TRBD1, 5 bases. Germline V gives CDR1 SEHNR, CDR2 FQNEAQ (reference sequence). The V and J ends lost 5 bases and 4 bases respectively, with 20 bases between them. The CDR3 consists of 16 residues.

In its sample, this clonotype was seen many times. This rearrangement joins TRBV7-2 to TRBJ2-2; D is possibly TRBD2 (5 bases). The V gene lost 5 bases and the J gene lost 1 base, with 14 bases spanning the gap. In germline, CDR1 is SGHTA, CDR2 FQGNSA. CDR3 length: 16 residues. This CDR3 is CASSPQEALNTGELFF. The CDR3 DNA reads as TGTGCCAGCAGCCCCCAGGAGGCTTTGAACACCGGGGAGCTGTTTTTT.

This clonotype has a count of ten or more. The chain recombines TRBV5-5 with TRBJ1-5, with D maybe TRBD1 (5 bases). In germline, CDR1 is SGHKS, CDR2 YYEKEE (reference sequence). The CDR3 totals 13 residues. The V and J ends lost 6 bases and 2 bases respectively, with 9 bases between them. CDR3 DNA: TGTGCCAGCACCAGGGATGGCAATCAGCCCCAGCATTTT. Translating it yields CASTRDGNQPQHF. The full variable domain, its missing parts supplied by reference TRBV5-5 and TRBJ1-5, is DAGVTQSPTHLIKTRGQQVTLRCSPISGHKSVSWYQQVLGQGPQFIFQYYEKEERGRGNFPDRFSARQFPNYSSELNVNALLLGDSALYLCASTRDGNQPQHFGDGTRLSIL.

This clonotype was detected ten times or more. The chain couples TRBV5-6 to TRBJ2-5; 7 nucleotides line up with TRBD1. There are 11 residues in the CDR3. V lost 4 bases and J lost 11; bases outside the gene matches: 5. Germline loops: CDR1 SGHDT, CDR2 YYEEEE. The DNA of the CDR3 is TGTGCCAGCAGCCCGGGGACAGAGCAGTACTTC. This gives the protein CASSPGTEQYF.

This clonotype came up many times. This chain links TRBV29-1 with TRBJ2-7; the D is unclear. This CDR3 is 13 amino acids long. The V end was cut by 6 bases, the J end by 2 bases, with 14 bases between. Germline lookup yields CDR1 SQVTM and CDR2 ANQGSEA. CDR3 amino acids: CSVNDARAYEQYF. Here the CDR3 DNA reads TGCAGCGTCAACGACGCTAGAGCCTACGAGCAGTACTTC.

This clonotype came up many times. The chain carries TRBV7-8 and TRBJ1-5; D gene ambiguous. CDR1 and CDR2 from the germline V gene are SGHVS and FQNEAQ. The CDR3 covers 14 residues. V was cut by 1 base and J by 3 bases, with 7 bases left in between. CDR3 region: CASSLEGSNQPQHF. CDR3 in DNA: TGTGCCAGCAGCTTAGAGGGTTCCAATCAGCCCCAGCATTTT.

This clonotype was seen at least ten times. This sequence joins TRBV6-1 and TRBJ1-5; the D gene is possibly TRBD1 (6 bases). V was pared by 1 base and J by 2 bases, with 9 bases between. The length of the CDR3 is 15 residues. The germline V gene encodes CDR1 MNHNS and CDR2 SASEGT. CDR3 coding DNA: TGTGCCAGCAGTGAAGTAAGGGGGGGCAATCAGCCCCAGCATTTT. Its translation: CASSEVRGGNQPQHF.

This clonotype was detected many times. The rearrangement links TRBV4-3 to TRBJ2-7; a possible D gene is TRBD2 (5 bases). The V end lost 0 bases, the J end lost 0 bases, and 12 bases lay between the germline ends. The CDR3 extends over 16 amino acids. CDR1 LGHNA and CDR2 YSLEER come from the germline V gene. The CDR3 reads CASSQDRTGISYEQYF. CDR3 in DNA: TGCGCCAGCAGCCAAGATAGAACGGGGATCTCCTACGAGCAGTACTTC.

This clonotype was seen ten or more times. V usage is TRBV6-5 and J usage is TRBJ1-1; 12 positions agree with TRBD1. The CDR3 consists of 15 residues. The V and J ends lost 6 bases and 1 base, in that order; junction bases with no gene match: 3. Per germline, CDR1 MNHEY and CDR2 SVGAGI. CDR3 residues: CASRGQGAGNTEAFF. The CDR3 DNA reads TGTGCCAGCAGGGGACAGGGGGCTGGGAACACTGAAGCTTTCTTT.

This clonotype has ten or more counts. CDR3 loop: CASSSGDRRNTEAFF. CDR3 DNA sequence: TGTGCCAGCAGCTCGGGGGACAGGAGAAACACTGAAGCTTTCTTT. The chain joins TRBV7-9 to TRBJ1-1; 8 nucleotides align to TRBD1. Germline V gene data show CDR1 as SEHNR and CDR2 as FQNEAQ (reference sequence). The CDR3 loop spans 15 amino acids. V dropped 4 bases and J dropped 2; count of bases not matched to a gene: 6.

In this sample, this clonotype turned up many times. V gene TRBV20-1 combines with J gene TRBJ1-2; 12 nucleotides align to TRBD1. Germline lookup yields CDR1 DFQATT and CDR2 SNEGSKA (reference sequence). This CDR3 spans 15 amino acids. The J segment lost 6 bases and the V segment lost 0 bases, leaving 5 bases of the junction unmatched. The CDR3 region is CSARDRGQGAHGYTF. The CDR3 bases are TGCAGTGCTAGAGATAGGGGACAGGGGGCCCATGGCTACACCTTC.

In this sample, this clonotype turned up many times. The chain couples TRBV20-1 to TRBJ1-1, with D possibly TRBD1 on 5 matching bases. The CDR3 is made up of 14 amino acids. V dropped 6 bases and J dropped 8 bases, with 22 bases sitting between them. Per germline, CDR1 DFQATT and CDR2 SNEGSKA (reference sequence). This CDR3 is CSAQSPGGISEAFF. CDR3 nucleotides: TGCAGTGCCCAAAGCCCCGGGGGTATATCGGAAGCTTTCTTT.

This clonotype was counted between two and nine times. The rearrangement joins TRBV21-1 to TRBJ1-3. TRBV21-1 is a pseudogene segment. The CDR3 runs 20 residues. This CDR3 is CASRFPPRRAECHSGNTIYF. The CDR3 nucleotides read TGTGCCAGCAGATTTCCCCCCCGGAGGGCAGAGTGTCACTCTGGAAACACCATATATTTT.

This clonotype was seen repeatedly, ten times or more. The chain recombines TRBV9 with TRBJ2-5, with 10 bases that match TRBD1. With 0 bases clipped from V and 4 bases from J, the junction kept 3 bases outside the gene matches. The CDR3 has 15 residues. The V gene's germline CDR1 is SGDLS and CDR2 YYNGEE. CDR3 residues: CASSVGGTGAETQYF. The CDR3 region has the DNA TGTGCCAGCAGCGTAGGAGGGACAGGGGCAGAGACCCAGTACTTC.

This clonotype was recorded at least ten times. The rearrangement uses TRBV5-1 and TRBJ2-3; the match to TRBD2 covers 7 bases. Germline V lookup: CDR1 SGHRS, CDR2 YFSETQ. The CDR3 runs to 15 residues. The ends lost 3 bases at V and 1 base at J; junction bases unmatched: 5. CDR3 coding DNA: TGCGCCAGCAGCTCCGGGACTATTCGCACAGATACGCAGTATTTT. This gives the protein CASSSGTIRTDTQYF. Based on the CDR3 plus reference TRBV5-1 and TRBJ2-3, the full variable domain is KAGVTQTPRYLIKTRGQQVTLSCSPISGHRSVSWYQQTPGQGLQFLFEYFSETQRNKGNFPGRFSGRQFSNSRSEMNVSTLELGDSALYLCASSSGTIRTDTQYFGPGTRLTVL.

This clonotype was seen at least ten times. The chain is built from TRBV3-1 and TRBJ1-2; TRBD1 matches 8 bases. Trimming at V came to 6 bases and at J to 7 bases, leaving 7 bases not matched to a gene. The CDR3 runs 13 residues. Germline V gene sequence: CDR1 LGHDT, CDR2 YNNKEL (reference sequence). The DNA of the CDR3 is TGTGCCAGCAGTCCAGGGGGCACGGGTGGCTACACCTTC. As protein: CASSPGGTGGYTF.

This clonotype was observed many times. The chain has TRBV7-2 and TRBJ1-2, with D maybe TRBD1 (6 bases). Deletions cut 5 bases from V and 2 bases from J, with 9 bases between. CDR3 size: 13 residues. Germline CDR1 and CDR2: SGHTA and FQGNSA. The CDR3 region is CASSGGTNYGYTF. DNA of the CDR3: TGTGCCAGCAGCGGGGGGACAAACTATGGCTACACCTTC.

The chain employs TRBV6-2 or TRBV6-3 and TRBJ2-7; perhaps TRBD1 as D (5 bases). V lost 5 bases and J lost 0, with 14 bases in between. The germline V gene encodes CDR1 MNHEY and CDR2 SVGEGT. The CDR3 is 15 amino acids. CDR3 nucleotides: TGTGCCAGCAGTCGTACAGGTCCGAGCTCCTACGAGCAGTACTTC. It yields the protein CASSRTGPSSYEQYF.

This clonotype was counted at least ten times. The rearrangement joins TRBV15 to TRBJ2-7, with TRBD2 matching over 8 bases. Germline CDR1 LNHNV, CDR2 YYDKDF (reference sequence). The CDR3 totals 15 residues. The V segment lost 2 bases and the J segment 3 bases; nucleotides outside the gene matches: 6. CDR3 sequence reads: CATSRRAGEGYEQYF. CDR3 coding DNA: TGTGCCACCAGCAGAAGAGCGGGAGAAGGCTACGAGCAGTACTTC.

This clonotype occurred many times. CDR3 sequence: CASRLQGGFGEKLFF. In DNA form, the CDR3 reads TGTGCCAGCAGGCTACAGGGGGGCTTCGGTGAAAAACTGTTTTTT. The chain joins TRBV6-5 to TRBJ1-4, with 8 bases lining up with TRBD1. Germline CDR1 reads MNHEY; CDR2 reads SVGAGI. This CDR3 contains 15 residues. J gave up 7 bases and V 6 bases, and 10 bases lay outside the gene matches.

This clonotype was counted ten times or more. V gene TRBV20-1 combines with J gene TRBJ1-4; TRBD1 is a possible D gene (6 bases). CDR1 DFQATT and CDR2 SNEGSKA come from the germline V gene (reference sequence). This CDR3 contains 14 residues. The V end lost 5 bases, the J end lost 0 bases, and 10 bases lay between the germline ends. CDR3 sequence reads: CSAPGGPTNEKLFF. The CDR3 region has the DNA TGCAGTGCTCCGGGGGGCCCAACTAATGAAAAACTGTTTTTT.

This clonotype came up many times. The chain is built from TRBV5-1 and TRBJ2-6; 12 bases are shared with TRBD2. The CDR3 extends over 19 amino acids. CDR1 and CDR2 from the germline V gene are SGHRS and YFSETQ. After removal of 2 bases from V and 0 bases from J, the junction contained 6 bases not matched to a gene. CDR3 amino acids: CASSLRLAGAYSGANVLTF. The CDR3 DNA is TGCGCCAGCAGCTTAAGACTAGCGGGGGCGTACTCTGGGGCCAACGTCCTGACTTTC. Full variable domain (outside the CDR3, taken from reference TRBV5-1 and TRBJ2-6): KAGVTQTPRYLIKTRGQQVTLSCSPISGHRSVSWYQQTPGQGLQFLFEYFSETQRNKGNFPGRFSGRQFSNSRSEMNVSTLELGDSALYLCASSLRLAGAYSGANVLTFGAGSRLTVL.

This clonotype has ten or more counts. The V gene is TRBV10-1, the J gene TRBJ1-3, with D tentatively TRBD1 (5 bases). Per the germline V gene, CDR1 is WNHNN and CDR2 is SYGVQD (reference sequence). V dropped 7 bases and J dropped 6 bases, with 13 bases sitting between them. This CDR3 has 13 residues. The CDR3 is CASTSGTANTIYF. The CDR3, as DNA: TGCGCCAGCACGAGTGGGACGGCAAACACCATATATTTT.

In this sample, this clonotype turned up many times. This rearrangement joins TRBV5-1 to TRBJ2-7, with D perhaps TRBD1 or TRBD2 (5 bases each). From germline, CDR1 is SGHRS and CDR2 YFSETQ. The length of the CDR3 is 16 residues. V gave up 4 bases and J gave up 5 bases, with 22 bases separating them. The CDR3: CASSPRDVQWVHEQYF. CDR3 DNA sequence: TGCGCCAGCAGCCCGAGGGACGTGCAGTGGGTGCACGAGCAGTACTTC.

The sample holds many counts of this clonotype. The V and J genes are TRBV18 and TRBJ1-5; D is uncertain. The CDR3 is 12 amino acids. CDR1 KGHSH and CDR2 LQKENI come from the germline V gene. V lost 3 bases and J lost 5, with 5 bases in between. The CDR3 reads CASSPRDQPQHF. The CDR3 DNA reads as TGTGCCAGCTCACCGCGGGATCAGCCCCAGCATTTT.

V is TRBV6-5 and J is TRBJ2-7, with TRBD1 matching over 7 bases. Germline V CDR1 and CDR2: MNHEY, SVGAGI. V lost 7 bases to trimming and J lost 6 bases; unmatched junction nucleotides: 12. The CDR3 is 14 residues long. CDR3 sequence (DNA): TGTGCCAGCAAACCCGGACAGGCTCTGAGCGAGCAGTACTTC. Its translation is CASKPGQALSEQYF.

Ten or more counts support this clonotype. This chain links TRBV4-2 with TRBJ2-1; weak D call: TRBD2 (6 bases). Germline loops: CDR1 LGHNA, CDR2 YNFKEQ. The CDR3 covers 14 residues. The V and J ends lost 6 bases and 0 bases respectively, with 9 bases between them. The CDR3 loop reads CASRGGSSYNEQFF. The DNA of the CDR3 is TGTGCCAGCAGGGGGGGTAGCTCCTACAATGAGCAGTTCTTC.

This chain links TRBV19 with TRBJ2-7; 9 bases align to TRBD2. From germline, CDR1 is LNHDA and CDR2 SQIVND (reference sequence). This CDR3 is 15 amino acids long. J lost 3 bases, V lost 2 bases, and 5 bases had no gene match. In DNA form, the CDR3 reads TGTGCCAGTAGTATATCAAATAGCGGGAGCTACGAGCAGTACTTC. Amino acid sequence: CASSISNSGSYEQYF.

The sample holds many counts of this clonotype. The V call is TRBV3-1, the J call TRBJ2-2; the D gene is possibly TRBD2 (6 bases). The V end was cut by 4 bases, the J end by 5 bases, with 17 bases between. The CDR3 totals 16 residues. Germline V CDR1 and CDR2: LGHDT, YNNKEL (reference sequence). CDR3 residues: CASSRAGSLGTGELFF. The CDR3 DNA reads TGTGCCAGCAGCCGAGCGGGCTCCTTGGGGACCGGGGAGCTGTTTTTT. The whole variable domain, remainder taken from reference TRBV3-1 and TRBJ2-2, is DTAVSQTPKYLVTQMGNDKSIKCEQNLGHDTMYWYKQDSKKFLKIMFSYNNKELIINETVPNRFSPKSPDKAHLNLHINSLELGDSAVYFCASSRAGSLGTGELFFGEGSRLTVL.

Ten or more counts support this clonotype. The gene calls are TRBV20-1 and TRBJ1-1, with D maybe TRBD1 (5 bases). The CDR3 has 14 residues. The V end lost 5 bases, the J end lost 3 bases, and 16 bases lay between the germline ends. Germline lookup yields CDR1 DFQATT and CDR2 SNEGSKA (reference sequence). This CDR3 reads CSARAGGGDTEAFF. DNA for the CDR3: TGCAGTGCTCGGGCGGGCGGAGGGGACACTGAAGCTTTCTTT.

This clonotype was observed at least ten times. The rearrangement joins TRBV6-2 or TRBV6-3 to TRBJ1-4; a possible D gene is TRBD1 (6 bases). Trimming pared 6 bases from V and 7 bases from J, leaving 18 bases between. In germline, CDR1 is MNHEY, CDR2 SVGEGT. The CDR3 contains 15 residues. The CDR3 region has the DNA TGTGCCAGCAGCGGGGGGGCCTCGAGCGGTGAAAAACTGTTTTTT. It translates to CASSGGASSGEKLFF.

This clonotype has ten or more counts. The V gene is TRBV12-3 or TRBV12-4, the J gene TRBJ1-1, with D unresolved. The length of the CDR3 is 12 residues. Trimming shortened V by 6 bases and J by 4 bases, and 9 bases separated the two germline ends. This CDR3 reads CASRGLSTEAFF. CDR3 in DNA: TGTGCCAGCAGGGGGTTGAGCACTGAAGCTTTCTTT.